The 15 T cell receptor beta chains below come from one sample, sequenced in a study of T cell clonality in common variable immunodeficiency. These receptors have no identified antigens. Repertoires were generated with immunoSEQ multiplex PCR, while TCRdb's copy carries only in-frame clones and drops some. Singletons are absent from the sample, which has some 17,000 clones. Study findings and constraints: Fewer deletions and N-nucleotide insertions were reportedly seen in common variable immunodeficiency TCR beta sequences.

Source material: peripheral blood mononuclear cells. Receptor source: a human donor with common variable immunodeficiency.

The sample holds many counts of this clone. The read is 3 residues too short to cover the CDR3 end, so that end is filled in from the germline J gene. The chain recombines TRBV7-3 with TRBJ2-3, with 10 bases aligning to TRBD2. Trimming removed 5 bases from V and 3 bases from J; junction bases left unmatched: 8. This CDR3 spans 16 amino acids. Germline CDR1 is SGHTA and CDR2 is FQGTGA. The CDR3 DNA, read in part, is TGTGCCAGCAGCACACGGACTAGCGGAGGAACAGATACG. It translates to CASSTRTSGGTDT. The whole CDR3 is CASSTRTSGGTDTQYF.

This clone was seen repeatedly, ten times or more. The CDR3 end falls 3 residues outside the read, so it is completed with the germline J gene. The rearrangement links TRBV20-1 to TRBJ2-3, with 10 bases that match TRBD2. The germline V gene encodes CDR1 DFQATT and CDR2 SNEGSKA (reference sequence). V lost 6 bases, J lost 1 base, and 7 bases stayed unmatched. The CDR3 covers 15 residues. CDR3 DNA, as far as it was read: TGCAGTGCCCGTCCCGGGACTAGCGGCACAGATACG. This sequence encodes CSARPGTSGTDT. The whole CDR3 region reads CSARPGTSGTDTQYF.

This clone was observed a few times. From the germline J gene comes the end of the CDR3, since the read stops 3 residues before it. V and J are TRBV23-1 and TRBJ2-2; 7 positions match TRBD1. TRBV23-1 is an ORF for which the function is uncertain. The length of the CDR3 is 17 residues. V dropped 7 bases and J dropped 7; count of bases not matched to a gene: 18. Incomplete CDR3 DNA: TGCGCCAGCAACGGGCAGGGGGTGGTTGAAGGTAACGGGGAG. Translation: CASNGQGVVEGNGE. In full, the CDR3 is CASNGQGVVEGNGELFF.

This clone was picked up a small number of times. The read ends 3 residues early relative to the CDR3; the germline J gene fills the gap. The chain couples TRBV20-1 to TRBJ1-4; 8 bases are a match to TRBD1. The CDR3 loop spans 12 amino acids. V lost 3 bases to trimming and J lost 7 bases; unmatched junction nucleotides: 1. CDR1 and CDR2 (germline): DFQATT, SNEGSKA (reference sequence). The sequenced part of the CDR3 DNA is TGCAGTGCTAGGACAGGGGTTGAAAAA. It specifies CSARTGVEK. The entire CDR3 protein reads CSARTGVEKLFF.

This clone was counted between two and nine times. The read ends 3 residues before the CDR3 terminus; that terminus is restored from the germline J gene. The J gene is TRBJ2-2, the V gene TRBV2; TRBD2 aligns across 12 bases. Germline V gene sequence: CDR1 SNHLY, CDR2 FYNNEI. This CDR3 has 14 residues. CDR3 DNA (partial): TGTGCCAGCAGTTCACTAGCGGGGGGTGTCGTG. Protein: CASSSLAGGVV. The entire CDR3 sequence reads CASSSLAGGVVLFF.

This clone has just a few counts. The CDR3 end falls 3 residues outside the read, so it is completed with the germline J gene. The genes are TRBV7-9 and TRBJ2-1, with D tentatively TRBD1 (6 bases). V was pared by 5 bases and J by 7 bases, with 12 bases between. The germline V gene encodes CDR1 SEHNR and CDR2 FQNEAQ (reference sequence). This CDR3 has 13 residues. The sequenced part of the CDR3 DNA is TGTGCCAGCAGCCCGACAGGCGGAAATGAG. Translating it yields CASSPTGGNE. The full CDR3 protein reads CASSPTGGNEQFF.

This clone has ten or more counts. The CDR3 end falls 3 residues outside the read, so it is completed with the germline J gene. The V and J genes are TRBV4-2 and TRBJ1-6, with 9 bases aligning to TRBD1. The CDR3 is 18 amino acids. Germline CDR1 LGHNA, CDR2 YNFKEQ. V lost 0 bases, J lost 5 bases, and 8 bases stayed unmatched. The CDR3 here is CASSQDAGTGRNNSPLHF. The sequenced CDR3 bases are TGTGCCAGCAGCCAAGACGCCGGGACAGGGAGAAATAATTCACCC.

This clone has ten or more counts. The CDR3 goes on 3 residues after the read ends, and that part is filled in from the germline J gene. V usage is TRBV6-2 or TRBV6-3 and J usage is TRBJ1-1; no clear D gene. This CDR3 has 14 amino acids. Germline CDR1 reads MNHEY; CDR2 reads SVGEGT. Trimming removed 3 bases at V and 4 bases at J, with 12 bases between. Incomplete CDR3 DNA: TGTGCCAGCAGTTATAGCGGTTTCGGCACTGAA. This translates into CASSYSGFGTE. The CDR3 reads in full as CASSYSGFGTEAFF.

This clone appeared many times. Read coverage stops 3 residues before the CDR3 terminus; the germline J gene supplies the remainder. The chain employs TRBV18 and TRBJ2-3, with 7 bases lining up with TRBD1. After removal of 3 bases from V and 1 base from J, the junction contained 7 bases not matched to a gene. In germline, CDR1 is KGHSH, CDR2 LQKENI. The CDR3 sequence is 16 residues long. CDR3 amino acids: CASSPGRGQGTDTQYF. Incomplete CDR3 DNA: TGTGCCAGCTCACCTGGGCGCGGACAGGGCACAGATACG.

In this sample, this clone turned up a few times. From the germline J gene comes the end of the CDR3, since the read stops 3 residues before it. This chain joins TRBV18 and TRBJ1-1, with D perhaps matching TRBD1 (6 bases). Trimming took off 0 bases at V and 6 bases at J, with 14 bases between the two ends. The CDR3 runs to 15 residues. Germline CDR1 reads KGHSH; CDR2 reads LQKENI. The CDR3 is CASSPPSAGASEAFF. CDR3 DNA, as far as it was read: TGTGCCAGCTCACCACCGTCGGCAGGGGCCTCTGAA.

With respect to this clone: With the read ending 3 residues before the CDR3 end, the germline J gene is used to fill in that end. The chain has TRBV20-1 and TRBJ1-1; no firm D call. V was clipped by 0 bases and J by 5 bases, with 13 bases between them. The CDR3 consists of 14 residues. Germline V gene sequence: CDR1 DFQATT, CDR2 SNEGSKA (reference sequence). CDR3 sequence: CSARDGGGWTEAFF. The covered CDR3 bases are TGCAGTGCTAGAGATGGAGGCGGTTGGACTGAA.

Many counts were recorded for this clone. From the germline J gene comes the end of the CDR3, since the read stops 3 residues before it. The V gene is TRBV5-1, the J gene TRBJ2-2, with 7 bases that match TRBD2. The V segment lost 1 base and the J segment 7 bases; nucleotides outside the gene matches: 1. The CDR3 extends over 13 amino acids. Germline loops: CDR1 SGHRS, CDR2 YFSETQ. This chain's CDR3 is CASSLRGDGELFF. The CDR3 bases that were read are TGCGCCAGCAGCTTGCGGGGGGACGGGGAG.

This clone was seen at least ten times. The read terminates 3 residues before the CDR3 end, so the remaining end is supplied by the germline J gene. V usage is TRBV18 and J usage is TRBJ2-7, with D unresolved. Trimming took off 6 bases at V and 3 bases at J, with 12 bases between the two ends. Germline V CDR1 and CDR2: KGHSH, LQKENI. There are 13 residues in the CDR3. The sequenced part of the CDR3 DNA is TGTGCCAGCTCCCCCCAAGGGCGCTACGAG. Its protein product is CASSPQGRYE. In full, the CDR3 is CASSPQGRYEQYF.

This clone was observed a few times. From the germline J gene comes the end of the CDR3, since the read stops 3 residues before it. This chain links TRBV2 with TRBJ1-1; D might be TRBD1 (5 bases). This CDR3 is 16 amino acids long. Trimming left V 7 bases short and J 1 base short, with 19 bases between. Germline V gene sequence: CDR1 SNHLY, CDR2 FYNNEI. CDR3 sequence reads: CASTYMGTQQNTEAFF. CDR3 DNA (partial): TGTGCCAGCACCTATATGGGGACTCAACAGAACACTGAA.

At least ten counts were recorded for this clone. The CDR3 end falls 3 residues outside the read, so it is completed with the germline J gene. V gene TRBV9 combines with J gene TRBJ2-3; 11 nucleotides agree with TRBD1. There are 16 residues in the CDR3. Germline CDR1 is SGDLS and CDR2 is YYNGEE. V was pared by 4 bases and J by 2 bases, with 6 bases of the junction left unmatched. CDR3: CASSSGTGGYTDTQYF. The covered CDR3 bases are TGTGCCAGCAGCTCAGGGACAGGGGGATACACAGATACG.